Sequencing of this T cell receptor (beta chain) was carried out in a study of breast tumors, draining lymph nodes, adjacent tissues. TCRdb called the multiplex PCR reads again in MiXCR, with one record for every CDR3 protein. The sample holds 200,000 to 300,000 distinct CDR3 sequences; about 30% are singletons and the top ten take roughly 1.1%. Samples came from axillary lymph nodes draining the breast cancer. Notes on this clonotype: Its antigen is currently unknown.

The CDR3 has 14 amino acids. Trimming took 3 bases from V and 2 from J, leaving 11 bases between them. Germline CDR1 is MDHEN and CDR2 is SYDVKM. Findings of the study overall: Tumor repertoires ranked between lymph nodes and nontumor tissue in diversity, with V and J gene preferences.

Sequencing was done on a sample of axillary lymph node tissue. The receptor was isolated from a female donor with breast cancer. Some clones in this sample may be carry-over from other donors' samples. The rearrangement joins TRBV28 to TRBJ2-7; a possible D gene is TRBD2 (6 bases). This CDR3 is CASSFAGLTYEQYF. In DNA, the CDR3 is TGTGCCAGCAGTTTCGCGGGGCTGACCTACGAGCAGTACTTC. The variable domain in full, with the rest retrieved from reference TRBV28 and TRBJ2-7, is DVKVTQSSRYLVKRTGEKVFLECVQDMDHENMFWYRQDPGLGLRLIYFSYDVKMKEKGDIPEGYSVSREKKERFSLILESASTNQTSMYLCASSFAGLTYEQYFGPGTRLTVT.